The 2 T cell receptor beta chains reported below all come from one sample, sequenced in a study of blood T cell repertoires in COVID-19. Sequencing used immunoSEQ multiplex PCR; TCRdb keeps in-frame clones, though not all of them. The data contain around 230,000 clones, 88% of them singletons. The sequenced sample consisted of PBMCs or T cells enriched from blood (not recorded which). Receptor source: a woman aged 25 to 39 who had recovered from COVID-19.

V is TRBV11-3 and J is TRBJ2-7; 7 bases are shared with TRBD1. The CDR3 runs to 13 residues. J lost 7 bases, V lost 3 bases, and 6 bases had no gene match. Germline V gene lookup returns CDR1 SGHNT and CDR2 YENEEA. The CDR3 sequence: CASSFEGAREQYF. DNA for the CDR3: TGTGCCAGCAGCTTTGAGGGGGCGCGGGAGCAGTACTTC.

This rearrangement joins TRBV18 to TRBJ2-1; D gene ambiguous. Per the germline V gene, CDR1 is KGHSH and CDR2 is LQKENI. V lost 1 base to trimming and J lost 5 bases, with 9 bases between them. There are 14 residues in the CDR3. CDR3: CASSPRNRDNEQFF. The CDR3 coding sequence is TGTGCCAGCTCACCACGTAACAGAGACAATGAGCAGTTCTTC.